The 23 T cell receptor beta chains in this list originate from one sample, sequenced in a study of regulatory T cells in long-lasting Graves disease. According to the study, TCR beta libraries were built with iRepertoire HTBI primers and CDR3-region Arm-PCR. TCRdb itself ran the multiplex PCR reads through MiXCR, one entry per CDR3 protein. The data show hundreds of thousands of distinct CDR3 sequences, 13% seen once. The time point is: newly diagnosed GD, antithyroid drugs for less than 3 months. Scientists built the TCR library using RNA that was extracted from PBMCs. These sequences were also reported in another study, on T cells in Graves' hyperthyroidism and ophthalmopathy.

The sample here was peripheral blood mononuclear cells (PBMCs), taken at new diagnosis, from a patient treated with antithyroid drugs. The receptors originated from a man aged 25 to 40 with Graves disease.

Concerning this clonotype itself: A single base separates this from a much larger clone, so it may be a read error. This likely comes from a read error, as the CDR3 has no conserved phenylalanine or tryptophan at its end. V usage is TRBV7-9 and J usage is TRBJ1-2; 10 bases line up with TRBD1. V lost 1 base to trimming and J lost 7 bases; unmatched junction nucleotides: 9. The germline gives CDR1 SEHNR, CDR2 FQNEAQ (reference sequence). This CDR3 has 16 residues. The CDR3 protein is CASSLDGTGALGGYTL. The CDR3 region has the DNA TGTGCCAGCAGCTTAGACGGGACAGGGGCCCTTGGTGGCTACACCCTC.

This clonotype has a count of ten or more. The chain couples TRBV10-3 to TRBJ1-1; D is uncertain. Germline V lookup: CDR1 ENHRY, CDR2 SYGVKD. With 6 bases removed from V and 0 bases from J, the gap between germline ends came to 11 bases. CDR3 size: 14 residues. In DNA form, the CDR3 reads TGTGCCATCAGCCCCGGGAATCTGAACACTGAAGCTTTCTTT. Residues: CAISPGNLNTEAFF.

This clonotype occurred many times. The CDR3 coding sequence is TGTGCCAGCAGGAGGGCTTTCTTT. It encodes CASRRAFF. The chain recombines TRBV6-1 with TRBJ1-1, with no clear D. Per the germline V gene, CDR1 is MNHNS and CDR2 is SASEGT. V was pared by 6 bases and J by 11 bases, with 4 bases between. This CDR3 has 8 residues.

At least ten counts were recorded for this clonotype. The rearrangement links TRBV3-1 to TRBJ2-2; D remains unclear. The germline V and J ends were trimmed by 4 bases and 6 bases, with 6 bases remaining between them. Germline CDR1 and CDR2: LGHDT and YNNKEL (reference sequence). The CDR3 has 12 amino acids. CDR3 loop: CASSPVPGELFF. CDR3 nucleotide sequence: TGTGCCAGCAGCCCAGTTCCCGGGGAGCTGTTTTTT.

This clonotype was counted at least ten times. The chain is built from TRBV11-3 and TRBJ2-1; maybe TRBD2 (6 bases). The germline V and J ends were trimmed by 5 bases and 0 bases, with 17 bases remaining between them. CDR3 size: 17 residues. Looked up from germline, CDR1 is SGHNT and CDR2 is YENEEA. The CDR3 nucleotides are TGTGCCAGCAGCCCCCATAGCGGAGGAAGCTCCTACAATGAGCAGTTCTTC. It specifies CASSPHSGGSSYNEQFF.

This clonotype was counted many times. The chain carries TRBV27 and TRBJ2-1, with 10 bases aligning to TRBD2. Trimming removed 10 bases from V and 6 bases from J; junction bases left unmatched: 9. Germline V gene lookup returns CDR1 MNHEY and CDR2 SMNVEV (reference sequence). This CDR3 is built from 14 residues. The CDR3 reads CATLQREGGNEQFF. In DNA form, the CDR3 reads TGTGCCACCCTACAGCGGGAGGGCGGCAATGAGCAGTTCTTC.

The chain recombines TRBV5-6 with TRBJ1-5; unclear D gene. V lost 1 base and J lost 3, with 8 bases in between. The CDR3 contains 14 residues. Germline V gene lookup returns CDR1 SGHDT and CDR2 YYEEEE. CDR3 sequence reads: CASSLSGNNQPQHF. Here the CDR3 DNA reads TGTGCCAGCAGCTTGTCTGGAAACAATCAGCCCCAGCATTTT.

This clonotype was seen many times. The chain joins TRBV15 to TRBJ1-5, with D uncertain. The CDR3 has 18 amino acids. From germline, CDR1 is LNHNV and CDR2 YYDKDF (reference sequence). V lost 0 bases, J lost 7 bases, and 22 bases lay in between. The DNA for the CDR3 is TGTGCCACCAGCAGAGATCGATTAGGTGAGGGCAGGCGACAGCCCCAGCATTTT. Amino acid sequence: CATSRDRLGEGRRQPQHF.

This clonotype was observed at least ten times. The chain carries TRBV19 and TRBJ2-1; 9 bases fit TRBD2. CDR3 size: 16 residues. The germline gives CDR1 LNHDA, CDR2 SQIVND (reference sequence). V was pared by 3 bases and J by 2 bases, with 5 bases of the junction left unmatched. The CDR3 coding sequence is TGTGCCAGTAGTATCAGTCAGCGGGAGGCCTACAATGAGCAGTTCTTC. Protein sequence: CASSISQREAYNEQFF. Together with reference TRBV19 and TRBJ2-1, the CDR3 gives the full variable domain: DGGITQSPKYLFRKEGQNVTLSCEQNLNHDAMYWYRQDPGQGLRLIYYSQIVNDFQKGDIAEGYSVSREKKESFPLTVTSAQKNPTAFYLCASSISQREAYNEQFFGPGTRLTVL.

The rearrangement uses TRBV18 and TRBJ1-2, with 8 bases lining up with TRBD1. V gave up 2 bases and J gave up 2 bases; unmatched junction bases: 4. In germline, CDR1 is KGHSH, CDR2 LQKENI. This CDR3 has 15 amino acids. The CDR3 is CASSPVQGGNYGYTF. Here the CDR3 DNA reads TGTGCCAGCTCACCAGTACAGGGGGGGAACTATGGCTACACCTTC.

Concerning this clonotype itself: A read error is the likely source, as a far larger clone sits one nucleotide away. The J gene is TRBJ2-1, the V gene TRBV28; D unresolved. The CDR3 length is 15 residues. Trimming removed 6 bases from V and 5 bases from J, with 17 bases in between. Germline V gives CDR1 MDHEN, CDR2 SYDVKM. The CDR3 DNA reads TGTGCCAGCAGCTTGGATCCGAGATCCGACAATGAGCAGTTCTTC. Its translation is CASSLDPRSDNEQFF.

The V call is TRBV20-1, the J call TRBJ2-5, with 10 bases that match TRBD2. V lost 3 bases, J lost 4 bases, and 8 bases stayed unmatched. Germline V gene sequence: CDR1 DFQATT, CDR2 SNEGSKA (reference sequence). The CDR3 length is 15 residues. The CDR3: CSARTPGLALETQYF. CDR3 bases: TGCAGTGCTAGGACTCCGGGACTAGCGTTAGAGACCCAGTACTTC.

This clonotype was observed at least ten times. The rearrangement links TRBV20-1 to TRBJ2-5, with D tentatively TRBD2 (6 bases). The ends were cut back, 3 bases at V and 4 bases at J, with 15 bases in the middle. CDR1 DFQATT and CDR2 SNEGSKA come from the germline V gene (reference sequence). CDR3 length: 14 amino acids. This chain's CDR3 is CSARSGGMGETQYF. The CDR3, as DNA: TGCAGTGCTAGGTCAGGAGGGATGGGAGAGACCCAGTACTTC.

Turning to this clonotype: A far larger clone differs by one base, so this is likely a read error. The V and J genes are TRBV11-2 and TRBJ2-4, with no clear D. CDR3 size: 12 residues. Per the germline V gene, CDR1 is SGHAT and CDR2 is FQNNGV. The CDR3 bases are TGTGCCAGCAGCTTCATAGTGAATGAGCAGCTCTTC. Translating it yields CASSFIVNEQLF.

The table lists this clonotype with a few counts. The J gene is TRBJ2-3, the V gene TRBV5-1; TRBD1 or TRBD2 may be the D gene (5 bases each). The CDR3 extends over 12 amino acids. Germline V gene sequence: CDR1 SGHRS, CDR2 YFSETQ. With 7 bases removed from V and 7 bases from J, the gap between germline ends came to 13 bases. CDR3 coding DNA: TGCGCCAGCGGGGACGGGCTCAATACGCAGTATTTT. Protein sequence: CASGDGLNTQYF.

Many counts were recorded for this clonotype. This CDR3 is CASSLQGTTGPYEQYF. As DNA, the CDR3 is TGTGCCAGCAGCTTACAGGGTACGACAGGGCCCTACGAGCAGTACTTC. V usage is TRBV13 and J usage is TRBJ2-7; TRBD1 aligns across 7 bases. Per the germline V gene, CDR1 is PRHDT and CDR2 is FYEKMQ (reference sequence). Losses at the gene ends were 2 bases for V and 2 bases for J; bases not matched to a gene: 9. This CDR3 comprises 16 residues.

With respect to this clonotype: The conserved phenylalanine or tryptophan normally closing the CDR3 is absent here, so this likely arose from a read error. CDR3 DNA: TGCAGCGTTATGACAGGGGCAGGTTACGAGCAGTACTCC. Protein product: CSVMTGAGYEQYS. This chain joins TRBV29-1 and TRBJ2-7, with 8 bases identical to TRBD1. Germline lookup yields CDR1 SQVTM and CDR2 ANQGSEA. The CDR3 contains 13 residues. V lost 5 bases, J lost 4 bases, and 7 bases stayed unmatched.

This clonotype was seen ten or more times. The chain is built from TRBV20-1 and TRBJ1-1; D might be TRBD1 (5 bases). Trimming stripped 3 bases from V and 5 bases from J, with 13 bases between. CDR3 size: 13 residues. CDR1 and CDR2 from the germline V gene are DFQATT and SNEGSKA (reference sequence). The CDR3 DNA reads TGCAGTGCTAGTGTAGGACGGGGGACTGAAGCTTTCTTT. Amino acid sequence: CSASVGRGTEAFF.

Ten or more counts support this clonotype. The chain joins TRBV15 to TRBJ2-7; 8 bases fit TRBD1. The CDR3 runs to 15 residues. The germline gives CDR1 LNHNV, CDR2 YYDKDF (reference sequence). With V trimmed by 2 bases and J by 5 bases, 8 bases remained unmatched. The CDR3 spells CATSRRGQGAHEQYF. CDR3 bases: TGTGCCACCAGCAGAAGAGGCCAGGGGGCCCACGAGCAGTACTTC.

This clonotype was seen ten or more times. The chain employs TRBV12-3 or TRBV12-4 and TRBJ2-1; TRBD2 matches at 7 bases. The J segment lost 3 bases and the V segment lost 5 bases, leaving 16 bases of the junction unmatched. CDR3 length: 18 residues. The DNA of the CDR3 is TGTGCCAGCAGTAGTATCATAGCGGGCCGGGGGTACTACAATGAGCAGTTCTTC. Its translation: CASSSIIAGRGYYNEQFF.

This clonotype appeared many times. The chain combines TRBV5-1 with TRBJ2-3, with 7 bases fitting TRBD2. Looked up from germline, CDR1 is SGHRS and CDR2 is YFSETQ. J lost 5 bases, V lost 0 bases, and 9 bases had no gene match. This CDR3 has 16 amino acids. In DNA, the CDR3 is TGCGCCAGCAGCTTGGTGTCGGGGGGAGCGGGAGATACGCAGTATTTT. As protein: CASSLVSGGAGDTQYF.

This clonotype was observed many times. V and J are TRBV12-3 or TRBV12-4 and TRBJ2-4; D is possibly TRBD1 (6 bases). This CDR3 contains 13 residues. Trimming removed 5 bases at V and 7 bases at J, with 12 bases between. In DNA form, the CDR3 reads TGTGCCAGCAGTCTTGGACAGCCTAACATTCAGTACTTC. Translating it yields CASSLGQPNIQYF.

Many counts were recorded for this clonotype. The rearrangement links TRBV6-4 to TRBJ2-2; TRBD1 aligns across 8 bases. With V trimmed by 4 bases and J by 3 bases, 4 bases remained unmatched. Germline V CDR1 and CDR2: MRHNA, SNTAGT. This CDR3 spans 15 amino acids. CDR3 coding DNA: TGTGCCAGCAGTGTGACAGGGGCGGACACCGGGGAGCTGTTTTTT. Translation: CASSVTGADTGELFF.